The clone carrying this T cell receptor (beta chain) has a handful of counts. V shed 1 base and J 4 bases; nucleotides not matched to a gene: 6. This CDR3 has 16 amino acids. CDR1 and CDR2 (germline): SGHAT, FQNNGV. The data stem from a study of cytomegalovirus exposure and HLA in healthy donors. Study-wide context: Prior work identified 100 million to 130 million unique TCR beta sequences in 190 million or so T cells.

The PCR used 60 Vbeta and 13 Jbeta primers. The table came from immunoSEQ multiplex PCR; TCRdb's copy has only in-frame clones and leaves some out. In the table there are roughly 200,000 clones, roughly 80% of which are singletons. Sequenced: PBMCs. The receptor was isolated from a man younger than 45 in good health and CMV-seronegative. This chain connects TRBV11-2 to TRBJ1-5, with 8 bases aligning to TRBD1. The chain's CDR3 is CASSLGSGGGNQPQHF. The CDR3 nucleotides read TGTGCCAGCAGCTTAGGATCAGGGGGCGGGAATCAGCCCCAGCATTTT.